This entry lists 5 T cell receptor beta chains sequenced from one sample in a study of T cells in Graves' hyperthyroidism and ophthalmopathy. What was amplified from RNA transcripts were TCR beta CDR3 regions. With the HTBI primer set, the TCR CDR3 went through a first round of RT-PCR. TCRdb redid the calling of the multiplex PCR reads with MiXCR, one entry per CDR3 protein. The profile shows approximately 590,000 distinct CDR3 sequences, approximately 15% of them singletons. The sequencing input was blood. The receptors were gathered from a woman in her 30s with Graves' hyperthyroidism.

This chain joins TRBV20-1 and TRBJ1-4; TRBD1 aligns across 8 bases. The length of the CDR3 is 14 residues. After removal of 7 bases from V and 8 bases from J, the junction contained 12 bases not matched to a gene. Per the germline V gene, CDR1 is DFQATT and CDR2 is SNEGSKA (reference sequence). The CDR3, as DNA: TGCAGTGGAGAGGGGGCAGGGGGCGTGGAAAAACTGTTTTTT. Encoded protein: CSGEGAGGVEKLFF.

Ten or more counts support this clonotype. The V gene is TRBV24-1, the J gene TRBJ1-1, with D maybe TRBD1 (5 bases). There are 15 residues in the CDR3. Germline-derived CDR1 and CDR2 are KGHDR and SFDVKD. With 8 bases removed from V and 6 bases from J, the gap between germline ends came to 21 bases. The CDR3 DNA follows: TGTGCCACCACCCCTAGGGGCAATGGTGTCGCTGAAGCTTTCTTT. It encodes CATTPRGNGVAEAFF.

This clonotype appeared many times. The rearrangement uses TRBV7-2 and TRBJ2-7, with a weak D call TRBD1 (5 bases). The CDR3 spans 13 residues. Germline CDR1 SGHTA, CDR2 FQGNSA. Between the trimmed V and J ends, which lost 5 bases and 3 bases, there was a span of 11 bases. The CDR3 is CASSVGPNYEQYF. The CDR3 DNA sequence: TGTGCCAGCAGCGTGGGGCCAAACTACGAGCAGTACTTC.

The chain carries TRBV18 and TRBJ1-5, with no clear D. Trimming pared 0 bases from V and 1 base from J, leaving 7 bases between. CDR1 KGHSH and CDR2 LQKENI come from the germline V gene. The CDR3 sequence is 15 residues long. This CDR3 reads CASSPPGLSNQPQHF. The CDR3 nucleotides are TGTGCCAGCTCACCACCAGGACTGAGCAATCAGCCCCAGCATTTT. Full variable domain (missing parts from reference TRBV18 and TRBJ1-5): NAGVMQNPRHLVRRRGQEARLRCSPMKGHSHVYWYRQLPEEGLKFMVYLQKENIIDESGMPKERFSAEFPKEGPSILRIQQVVRGDSAAYFCASSPPGLSNQPQHFGDGTRLSIL.

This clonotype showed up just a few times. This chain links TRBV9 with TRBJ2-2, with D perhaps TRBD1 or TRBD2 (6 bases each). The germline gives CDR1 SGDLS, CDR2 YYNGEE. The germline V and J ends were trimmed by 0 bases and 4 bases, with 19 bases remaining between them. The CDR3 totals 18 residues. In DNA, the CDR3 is TGTGCCAGCAGCGTAGCTCCGTATGGGGGGCGCGGCACCGGGGAGCTGTTTTTT. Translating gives CASSVAPYGGRGTGELFF.